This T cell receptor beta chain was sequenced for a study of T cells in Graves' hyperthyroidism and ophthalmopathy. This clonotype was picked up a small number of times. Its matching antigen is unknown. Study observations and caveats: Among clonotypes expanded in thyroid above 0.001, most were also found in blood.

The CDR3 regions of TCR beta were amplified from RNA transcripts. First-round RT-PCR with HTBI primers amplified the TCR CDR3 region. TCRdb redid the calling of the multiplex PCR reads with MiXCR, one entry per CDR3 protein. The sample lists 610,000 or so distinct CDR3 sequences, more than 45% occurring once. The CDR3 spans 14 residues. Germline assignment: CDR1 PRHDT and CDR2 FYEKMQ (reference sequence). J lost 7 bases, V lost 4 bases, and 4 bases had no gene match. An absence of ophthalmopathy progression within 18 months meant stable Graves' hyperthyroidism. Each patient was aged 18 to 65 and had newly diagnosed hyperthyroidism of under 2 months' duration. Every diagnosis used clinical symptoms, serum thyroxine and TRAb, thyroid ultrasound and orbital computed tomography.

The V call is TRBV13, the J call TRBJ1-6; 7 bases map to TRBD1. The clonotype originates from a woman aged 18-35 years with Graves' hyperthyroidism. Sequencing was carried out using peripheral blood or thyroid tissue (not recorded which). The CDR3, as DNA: TGTGCCAGCAGCTCCGGGACAGCCAATTCACCCCTCCACTTT. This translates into CASSSGTANSPLHF.